A selection of T cell receptor beta chains follows, all from one sample in a study of identical twins. A single record per CDR3 protein comes from TCRdb applying MiXCR to the 5' RACE reads. The sample records 1.5 million or so distinct CDR3 sequences, around a third being singletons. The specimen was cord blood. The receptor source for this set is a newborn girl in good health. The CDR3 runs from the conserved cysteine through the conserved F or W. D genes are given only for firm matches. Size is stated for part of the rows, as once, few or many counts, or as a class when the clone is expanded.

-	TRBJ1-2	TRBV28	-	CASTPGIPRGSYGYTF	TGTGCCAGCACTCCCGGAATCCCTCGGGGGTCCTATGGCTACACCTTC
-	TRBJ1-1	TRBV7-9	-	CASSSLQGEAFF	TGTGCCAGCAGCTCTTTACAGGGTGAAGCTTTCTTT
-	TRBJ1-2	TRBV30	once	CASRRLNYGYTF	TGTGCCTCCCGAAGGCTGAACTATGGCTACACCTTC
-	TRBJ2-4	TRBV12-3/TRBV12-4	few	CASSTRTVGNIQYF	TGTGCCAGCAGTACAAGGACAGTGGGGAACATTCAGTACTTC
TRBD1	TRBJ1-3	TRBV5-1	-	CASSLAPRGANTIYF	TGCGCCAGCAGCTTAGCCCCCAGGGGGGCAAACACCATATATTTT
TRBD2	TRBJ2-1	TRBV18	-	CASSPLAGSENEQFF	TGTGCCAGCTCACCACTAGCGGGGTCCGAGAATGAGCAGTTCTTC
-	TRBJ2-7	TRBV2	-	CASSDEGRLNNEQYF	TGTGCCAGCAGTGACGAGGGACGACTTAACAATGAGCAGTACTTC
TRBD1	TRBJ2-7	TRBV14	-	CASSQGDRVGTYEQYF	TGTGCCAGCAGCCAAGGGGACAGGGTGGGCACCTACGAGCAGTACTTC
-	TRBJ2-1	TRBV24-1	-	CATSDLSYEQFF	TGTGCCACCAGTGATTTGAGCTATGAGCAGTTCTTC
TRBD1	TRBJ1-2	TRBV29-1	many	CSVDPFTGVNYGYTF	TGCAGCGTTGACCCCTTTACAGGGGTCAACTATGGCTACACCTTC
-	TRBJ1-5	TRBV7-2	-	CASSTNTGNGQPQHF	TGTGCCAGCAGCACAAATACAGGGAACGGGCAGCCCCAGCATTTT
-	TRBJ1-2	TRBV11-2	-	CASSLRVSPGFGYTF	TGTGCCAGCAGCTTACGAGTTTCCCCCGGCTTTGGCTACACCTTC
-	TRBJ2-1	TRBV10-3	few	CATSGPGGAWEQFF	TGTGCCACCAGTGGTCCTGGAGGGGCTTGGGAGCAGTTCTTC
-	TRBJ2-3	TRBV9	many	CASSPPWGNADTQYF	TGTGCCAGCAGCCCTCCTTGGGGGAATGCAGATACGCAGTATTTT
-	TRBJ1-2	TRBV7-4	-	CASSPHGDCLPYGYTF	TGTGCCAGCAGCCCCCATGGGGACTGCCTACCCTATGGCTACACCTTC
-	TRBJ2-7	TRBV5-6	-	CASSLGRGFMEQYF	TGTGCCAGCAGCTTGGGCAGAGGGTTTATGGAGCAGTACTTC
-	TRBJ2-6	TRBV3-1	-	CAGSRQTVPSGANVLTF	TGTGCCGGCAGCCGCCAGACAGTCCCCTCTGGGGCCAACGTCCTGACTTTC
-	TRBJ1-6	TRBV6-1	-	CASSEYKGRDSPLHF	TGTGCCAGCAGTGAATACAAGGGGCGGGATTCACCCCTCCACTTT
TRBD2	TRBJ2-7	TRBV11-2	once	CASRSGTIPYEQYF	TGTGCCAGCAGGTCCGGGACTATCCCTTACGAGCAGTACTTC
-	TRBJ1-2	TRBV29-1	-	CSVIGWNYGYTF	TGCAGCGTAATAGGCTGGAACTATGGCTACACCTTC
-	TRBJ2-3	TRBV12-3/TRBV12-4	many	CASSPPIPDTQYF	TGTGCCAGCAGTCCACCCATTCCAGATACGCAGTATTTT
-	TRBJ2-7	TRBV20-1	-	CSAREEAKGSYEQYF	TGCAGTGCTAGAGAAGAGGCCAAGGGCTCCTACGAGCAGTACTTC
-	TRBJ1-5	TRBV20-1	-	CSARDSGGLNQPQHF	TGCAGTGCTAGAGATTCGGGCGGACTGAATCAGCCCCAGCATTTT
-	TRBJ2-5	TRBV3-1	-	CASSQSRTQYF	TGTGCCAGCAGCCAAAGCCGGACCCAGTACTTC
-	TRBJ1-2	TRBV20-1	-	CSGSEGTNYGYTF	TGCAGCGGTTCGGAGGGGACAAACTATGGCTACACCTTC
-	TRBJ2-5	TRBV7-8	many	CASSFRQQETQYF	TGTGCCAGCAGCTTTAGACAACAAGAGACCCAGTACTTC
-	TRBJ2-7	TRBV29-1	-	CSVGLGVGEQYF	TGCAGCGTGGGTCTCGGGGTGGGCGAGCAGTACTTC
TRBD2	TRBJ2-5	TRBV4-1	-	CASSQEGHSGRTLNEQYF	TGCGCCAGCAGCCAAGAGGGGCATAGCGGGAGGACCCTCAATGAGCAGTACTTC
TRBD1	TRBJ2-1	TRBV12-3/TRBV12-4	-	CASNDRVGASNEQFF	TGTGCCAGCAACGACAGGGTAGGGGCTTCCAATGAGCAGTTCTTC
-	TRBJ2-7	TRBV11-1	-	CASRGAGASYEQYF	TGTGCCAGCAGGGGTGCCGGGGCATCCTACGAGCAGTACTTC
TRBD2	TRBJ2-7	TRBV24-1	-	CATSDAGGSYNEQYF	TGTGCCACCAGTGACGCGGGGGGCTCCTACAATGAGCAGTACTTC
-	TRBJ1-5	TRBV6-1	-	CASSYRPLNQPQHF	TGTGCCAGCAGCTACAGGCCCCTAAATCAGCCCCAGCATTTT
TRBD2	TRBJ2-3	TRBV5-1	many	CASSWTSGRATDTQYF	TGCGCCAGCAGCTGGACTAGCGGGAGGGCCACAGATACGCAGTATTTT
-	TRBJ2-7	TRBV7-2	-	CANSLVTGDPYEQYF	TGTGCCAACAGCTTAGTAACGGGTGACCCCTACGAGCAGTACTTC
TRBD1	TRBJ1-1	TRBV20-1	-	CSAEPDRGNTEAFF	TGCAGTGCAGAGCCGGACAGGGGGAACACTGAAGCTTTCTTT
TRBD2	TRBJ2-3	TRBV7-8	-	CASSYGGDPTDTQYF	TGTGCCAGCAGCTACGGGGGGGATCCGACAGATACGCAGTATTTT
-	TRBJ2-3	TRBV2	-	CASHPLTDTQYF	TGTGCCAGCCACCCGCTCACAGATACGCAGTATTTT
-	TRBJ1-5	TRBV4-2	many	CASSQAVRQPQHF	TGTGCCAGCAGCCAAGCAGTTCGCCAGCCCCAGCATTTT
-	TRBJ2-5	TRBV12-3/TRBV12-4	many	CASSLGNNEQYF	TGTGCCAGCAGTTTAGGGAACAATGAGCAGTACTTC
TRBD1	TRBJ2-6	TRBV5-1	few	CASSLVTGDSGANVLTF	TGCGCCAGCAGCTTGGTCACAGGGGACTCTGGGGCCAACGTCCTGACTTTC
TRBD1	TRBJ1-2	TRBV28	few	CASSRQGRYGYTF	TGTGCCAGCAGCCGACAGGGAAGGTATGGCTACACCTTC
TRBD2	TRBJ2-3	TRBV30	-	CAWSTGLAARLDTQYF	TGTGCCTGGAGTACGGGACTAGCGGCCCGTTTGGATACGCAGTATTTT
-	TRBJ1-4	TRBV15	few	CATSRDPRQPVELFF	TGTGCCACCAGCAGAGATCCGAGACAGCCCGTGGAACTGTTTTTT
-	TRBJ2-1	TRBV20-1	few	CSASIRRGGGPYNERFF	TGCAGTGCTAGTATTCGCCGGGGAGGTGGACCCTACAATGAGCGGTTCTTC
-	TRBJ2-7	TRBV18	few	CASSPASSEQYF	TGTGCCAGCTCACCGGCTAGCAGCGAGCAGTACTTC
TRBD2	TRBJ2-3	TRBV6-1	few	CASSWATSGGKDTQYF	TGTGCCAGCAGTTGGGCGACTAGCGGGGGAAAAGATACGCAGTATTTT
TRBD2	TRBJ2-1	TRBV6-2/TRBV6-3	-	CASSYTGLAGGNNEQFF	TGTGCCAGCAGTTACACGGGACTAGCGGGAGGAAACAATGAGCAGTTCTTC